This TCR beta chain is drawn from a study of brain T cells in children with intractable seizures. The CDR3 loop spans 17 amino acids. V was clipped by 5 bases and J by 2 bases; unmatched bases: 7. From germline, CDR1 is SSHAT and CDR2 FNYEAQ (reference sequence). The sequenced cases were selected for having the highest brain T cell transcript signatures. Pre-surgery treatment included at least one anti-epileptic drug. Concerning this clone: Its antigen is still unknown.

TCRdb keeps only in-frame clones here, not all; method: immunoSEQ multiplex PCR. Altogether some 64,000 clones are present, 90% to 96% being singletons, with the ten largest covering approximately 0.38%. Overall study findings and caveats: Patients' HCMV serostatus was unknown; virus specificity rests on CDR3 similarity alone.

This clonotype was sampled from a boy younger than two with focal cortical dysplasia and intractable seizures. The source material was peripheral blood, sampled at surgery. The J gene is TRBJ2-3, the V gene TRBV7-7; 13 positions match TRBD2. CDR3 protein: CASSPGLAGAATDTQYF. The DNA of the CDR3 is TGTGCCAGCAGCCCAGGACTAGCGGGGGCCGCCACAGATACGCAGTATTTT.